This record covers a single T cell receptor (beta chain). The sample comes from a study of T cell responses to AZD1222 COVID-19 vaccine. The table came from immunoSEQ multiplex PCR; TCRdb's copy has only in-frame clones and leaves some out. The sample shows more than 65,000 clones, more than 75% of them seen only once. This CDR3 spans 16 amino acids. From germline, CDR1 is MNHEY and CDR2 SMNVEV (reference sequence). V was pared by 5 bases and J by 5 bases, with 9 bases of the junction left unmatched. The gene calls are TRBV27 and TRBJ2-1, with 10 bases matching TRBD2. The material was peripheral blood, obtained on day 0 of AZD1222 vaccination. This receptor was taken from an adult in good health. The CDR3 spells CASSHIGLAAHNEQFF. The CDR3 DNA reads TGTGCCAGCAGTCACATCGGACTAGCGGCGCACAATGAGCAGTTCTTC.